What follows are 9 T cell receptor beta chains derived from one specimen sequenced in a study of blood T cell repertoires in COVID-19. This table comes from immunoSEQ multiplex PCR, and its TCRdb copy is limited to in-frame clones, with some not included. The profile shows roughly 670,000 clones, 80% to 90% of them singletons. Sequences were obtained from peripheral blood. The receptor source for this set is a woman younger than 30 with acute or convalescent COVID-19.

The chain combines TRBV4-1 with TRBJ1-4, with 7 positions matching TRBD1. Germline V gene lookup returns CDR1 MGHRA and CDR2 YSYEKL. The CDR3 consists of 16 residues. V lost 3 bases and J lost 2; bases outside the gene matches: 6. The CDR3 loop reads CASSHPPGQTNEKLFF. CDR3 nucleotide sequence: TGCGCCAGCAGCCACCCACCGGGACAGACTAATGAAAAACTGTTTTTT.

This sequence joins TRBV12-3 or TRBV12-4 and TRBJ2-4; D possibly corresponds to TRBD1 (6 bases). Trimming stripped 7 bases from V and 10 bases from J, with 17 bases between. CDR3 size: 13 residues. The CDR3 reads CASIATGEGIQYF. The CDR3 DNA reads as TGTGCCAGCATTGCGACAGGAGAAGGGATTCAGTACTTC.

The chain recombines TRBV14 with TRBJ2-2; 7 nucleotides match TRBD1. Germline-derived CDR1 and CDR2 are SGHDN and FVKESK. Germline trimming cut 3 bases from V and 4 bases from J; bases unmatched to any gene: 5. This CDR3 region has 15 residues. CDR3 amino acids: CASSQYRGSTGELFF. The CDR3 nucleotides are TGTGCCAGCAGCCAGTACAGGGGATCCACCGGGGAGCTGTTTTTT.

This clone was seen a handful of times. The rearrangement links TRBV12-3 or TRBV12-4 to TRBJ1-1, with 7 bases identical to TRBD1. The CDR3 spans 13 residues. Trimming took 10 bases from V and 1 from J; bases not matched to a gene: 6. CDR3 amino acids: CATQDRENTEAFF. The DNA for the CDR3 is TGTGCCACCCAAGACAGGGAGAACACTGAAGCTTTCTTT.

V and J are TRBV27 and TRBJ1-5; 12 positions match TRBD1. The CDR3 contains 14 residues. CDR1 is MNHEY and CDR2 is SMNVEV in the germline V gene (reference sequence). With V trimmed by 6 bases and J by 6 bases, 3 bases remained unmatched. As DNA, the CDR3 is TGTGCCAGCAGGGGGACAGGGGGCTTTCAGCCCCAGCATTTT. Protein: CASRGTGGFQPQHF.

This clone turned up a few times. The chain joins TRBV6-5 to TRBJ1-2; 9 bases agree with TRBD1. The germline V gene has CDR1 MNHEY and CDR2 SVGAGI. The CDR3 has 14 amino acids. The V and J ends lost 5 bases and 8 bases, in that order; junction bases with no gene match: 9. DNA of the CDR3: TGTGCCAGCAGTCCCCGGGGGGACAGGGACGGCTACACCTTC. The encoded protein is CASSPRGDRDGYTF.

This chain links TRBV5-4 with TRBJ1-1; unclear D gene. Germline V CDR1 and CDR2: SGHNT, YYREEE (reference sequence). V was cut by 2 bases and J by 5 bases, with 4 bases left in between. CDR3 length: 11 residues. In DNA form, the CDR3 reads TGTGCCAGCAGCTTTGCGACTGAAGCTTTCTTT. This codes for CASSFATEAFF.

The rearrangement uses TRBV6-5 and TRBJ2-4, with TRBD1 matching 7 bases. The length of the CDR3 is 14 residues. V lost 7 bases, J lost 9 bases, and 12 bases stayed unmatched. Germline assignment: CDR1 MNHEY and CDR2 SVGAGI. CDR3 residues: CASTASPTGLIQYF. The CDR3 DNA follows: TGTGCCAGCACCGCATCCCCGACAGGGCTCATTCAGTACTTC.

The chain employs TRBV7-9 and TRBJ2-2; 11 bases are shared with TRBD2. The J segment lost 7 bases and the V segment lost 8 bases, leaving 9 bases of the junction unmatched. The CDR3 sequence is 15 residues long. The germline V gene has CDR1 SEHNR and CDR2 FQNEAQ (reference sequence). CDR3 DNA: TGTGCCAGCGTCCCCCGACTAGCGGGGAGCGGGGAGCTGTTTTTT. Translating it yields CASVPRLAGSGELFF.